This T cell receptor beta chain was sequenced for a study of sequential checkpoint blockade in melanoma. Study in general: Arm A got nivolumab then ipilimumab; arm B the reverse, 1:1.

About this clone: The same CDR3 also results from other DNA sequences found in this sample.

Described treatment: randomized to nivolumab then ipilimumab (arm A) or the reverse (arm B). CDR1 is GTSNPN, CDR2 SVGIG, per germline (reference sequence). This CDR3 comprises 16 residues. V lost 0 bases and J 0 bases, leaving 12 bases between the germline ends. TCRdb's copy holds only in-frame clones and misses some; the assay was immunoSEQ multiplex PCR. Seen here are about 7,900 clones, about 25% observed once, and the top ten hold over 4.5%. This TCR came from a human donor with melanoma. This chain joins TRBV30 and TRBJ1-5; weak D call: TRBD1 (5 bases). Sequenced material: tumor tissue (inferred from file names), taken from a patient given nivolumab and ipilimumab in sequence. As DNA, the CDR3 is TGTGCCTGGAGTGTTCGGGGACTTTATAGCAATCAGCCCCAGCATTTT. Amino acids: CAWSVRGLYSNQPQHF.